The clone carrying this TCR beta chain was observed a few times. This specimen belongs to a study of chemoradiotherapy in HPV16-positive cancers. Some clones are missing from TCRdb's copy, which holds only in-frame ones; the method was immunoSEQ multiplex PCR. In the table there are 25,000 to 30,000 clones, around nine tenths of which are singletons. V dropped 5 bases and J dropped 5; count of bases not matched to a gene: 2. The length of the CDR3 is 13 residues. Germline values: CDR1 SNHLY, CDR2 FYNNEI. The rearrangement uses TRBV2 and TRBJ2-2; 7 bases align to TRBD1. The sequence derives from a human donor with HPV-associated anogenital cancer. Sequencing used blood, obtained from a patient who underwent chemoradiotherapy. CDR3 residues: CASSLQGTGELFF. The DNA of the CDR3 is TGTGCCAGCAGTTTACAGGGGACCGGGGAGCTGTTTTTT.